The entry that follows covers one TCR beta chain sequence. These data are taken from a study of blood T cell repertoires in COVID-19. Overall study context: Collection of acute and convalescent COVID-19 samples took place in the United States, Italy and Spain.

Generated by immunoSEQ multiplex PCR, the TCRdb table keeps only in-frame clones and is missing some. The table includes about 68,000 clones, roughly 85% detected once. The CDR3 totals 14 residues. Germline V gene sequence: CDR1 KGHSH, CDR2 LQKENI. Between the trimmed V and J ends, which lost 5 bases and 6 bases, there was a span of 16 bases. Sequenced sample: peripheral blood. The V call is TRBV18, the J call TRBJ1-1, with D possibly being TRBD1 (6 bases). The origin of this receptor is a man aged 30 to 39 with acute or convalescent COVID-19. CDR3 sequence reads: CASSVTGTAAEAFF. DNA for the CDR3: TGTGCCAGCTCAGTGACAGGTACAGCCGCTGAAGCTTTCTTT. Variable domain in full (rest from reference TRBV18 and TRBJ1-1): NAGVMQNPRHLVRRRGQEARLRCSPMKGHSHVYWYRQLPEEGLKFMVYLQKENIIDESGMPKERFSAEFPKEGPSILRIQQVVRGDSAAYFCASSVTGTAAEAFFGQGTRLTVV.